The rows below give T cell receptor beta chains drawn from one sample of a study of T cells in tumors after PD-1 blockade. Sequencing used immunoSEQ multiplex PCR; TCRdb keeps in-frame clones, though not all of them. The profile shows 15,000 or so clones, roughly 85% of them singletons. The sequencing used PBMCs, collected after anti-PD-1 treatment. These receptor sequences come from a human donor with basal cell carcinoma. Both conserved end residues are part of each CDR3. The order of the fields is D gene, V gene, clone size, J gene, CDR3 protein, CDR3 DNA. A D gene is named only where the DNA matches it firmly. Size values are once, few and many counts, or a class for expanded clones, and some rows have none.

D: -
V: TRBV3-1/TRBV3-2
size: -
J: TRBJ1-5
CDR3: CASSQDRTNQPQHF
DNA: TGTGCCAGCAGCCAAGATCGAACAAATCAGCCCCAGCATTTT

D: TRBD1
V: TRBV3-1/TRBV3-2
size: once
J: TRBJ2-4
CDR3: CASSQDRQGAQYF
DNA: TGTGCCAGCAGCCAAGATCGGCAGGGGGCCCAGTACTTC

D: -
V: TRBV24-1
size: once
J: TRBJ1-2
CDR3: CATSDPGVGYTF
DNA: TGTGCCACCAGTGATCCAGGGGTGGGCTACACCTTC

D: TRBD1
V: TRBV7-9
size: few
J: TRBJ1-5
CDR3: CASSLVRDRGNQPQHF
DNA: TGTGCCAGCAGCTTAGTCCGGGACAGGGGCAATCAGCCCCAGCATTTT

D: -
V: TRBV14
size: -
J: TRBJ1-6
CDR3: CASRTQGYNSPLHF
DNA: TGTGCCAGCAGGACCCAGGGGTATAATTCACCCCTCCACTTT

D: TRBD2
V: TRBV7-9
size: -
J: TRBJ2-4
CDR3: CASSQSGGAKNIQYF
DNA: TGTGCCAGCAGCCAAAGCGGGGGGGCCAAAAACATTCAGTACTTC

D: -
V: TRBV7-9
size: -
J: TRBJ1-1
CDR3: CASSSQGFITEAFF
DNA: TGTGCCAGCAGCTCACAGGGTTTTATCACTGAAGCTTTCTTT

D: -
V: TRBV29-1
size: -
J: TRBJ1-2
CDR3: CSVGTAKRGYTF
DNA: TGCAGCGTTGGCACAGCTAAGAGGGGCTACACCTTC

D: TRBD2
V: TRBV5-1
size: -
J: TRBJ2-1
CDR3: CASSLSGGLAYNEQFF
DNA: TGCGCCAGCAGCTTGTCGGGGGGACTAGCTTACAATGAGCAGTTCTTC

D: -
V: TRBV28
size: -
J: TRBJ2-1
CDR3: CASSPRRNEQFF
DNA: TGTGCCAGCAGCCCCAGGAGGAATGAGCAGTTCTTC